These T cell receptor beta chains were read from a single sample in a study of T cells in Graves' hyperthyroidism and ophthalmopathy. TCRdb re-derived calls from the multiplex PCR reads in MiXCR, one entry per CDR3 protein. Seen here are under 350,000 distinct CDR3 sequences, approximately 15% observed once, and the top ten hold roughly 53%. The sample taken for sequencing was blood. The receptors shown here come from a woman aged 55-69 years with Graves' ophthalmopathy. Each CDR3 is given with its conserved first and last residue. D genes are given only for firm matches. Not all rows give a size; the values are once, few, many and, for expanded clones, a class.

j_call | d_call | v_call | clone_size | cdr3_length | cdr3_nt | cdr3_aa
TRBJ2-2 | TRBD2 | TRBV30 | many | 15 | TGTGCCTGGAGTGTTTTGGCGGGAGAATCCGGGGAGCTGTTTTTT | CAWSVLAGESGELFF
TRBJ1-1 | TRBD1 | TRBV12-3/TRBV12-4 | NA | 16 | TGTGCCAGCAGCCAAAGGGGGACAGGGGGAGACACTGAAGCTTTCTTT | CASSQRGTGGDTEAFF
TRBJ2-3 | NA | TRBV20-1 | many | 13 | TGCAGTGCTAGACAGGGAGGCAGAGATACGCAGTATTTT | CSARQGGRDTQYF
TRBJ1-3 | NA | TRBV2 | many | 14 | TGTGCCAGCGATGGGGCAGGGGTCGGAAACACCATATATTTT | CASDGAGVGNTIYF
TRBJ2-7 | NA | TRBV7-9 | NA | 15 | TGTGCCAGCAGCTCGCCGGGATTTCTCCAAGGTCAGCAGTACTTC | CASSSPGFLQGQQYF
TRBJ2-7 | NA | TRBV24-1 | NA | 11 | TGTGCCACCAGTGATTCGGACGAGCAGTACTTC | CATSDSDEQYF
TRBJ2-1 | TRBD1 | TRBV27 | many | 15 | TGTGCCAGCAGTTTAATGGCAGGGGGCAAAAATGAGCAGTTCTTC | CASSLMAGGKNEQFF
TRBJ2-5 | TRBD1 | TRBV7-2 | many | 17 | TGTGCCAGCAGCTTCCCCCTTACAGGGGTGGGGAGAGAGACCCAGTACTTC | CASSFPLTGVGRETQYF
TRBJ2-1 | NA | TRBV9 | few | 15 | TGTGCCAGCAGCGTATCGGCCCCAATTGGTAATGAGCAGTTCTTC | CASSVSAPIGNEQFF
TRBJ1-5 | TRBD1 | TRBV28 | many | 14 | TGTGCCAGCAGTCAAACAGGGGGGGGGCAGCCCCAGCATTTT | CASSQTGGGQPQHF
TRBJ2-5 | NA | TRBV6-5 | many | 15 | TGTGCCAGCAGTTACTCGACCAGGGACCAAGAGACCCAGTACTTC | CASSYSTRDQETQYF
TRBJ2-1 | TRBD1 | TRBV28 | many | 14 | TGTGCCAGCAGTCCGTGGACAGGGGGAAATGAGCAGTTCTTC | CASSPWTGGNEQFF
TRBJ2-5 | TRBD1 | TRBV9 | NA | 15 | TGTGCCAGCAGCTTCCTCGGGACAGGACAAGAGACCCAGTACTTC | CASSFLGTGQETQYF
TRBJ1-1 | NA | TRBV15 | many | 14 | TGTGCCACCAGCAGAGATTCTACCGACACTGAAGCTTTCTTT | CATSRDSTDTEAFF
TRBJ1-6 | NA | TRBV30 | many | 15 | TGTGCCTGGAGTGTCTTGAGCTCCTATAATTCACCCCTCCACTTT | CAWSVLSSYNSPLHF
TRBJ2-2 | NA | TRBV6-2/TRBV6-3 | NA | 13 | TGTGCCAGCAGTTTCATGGACACCGGGGAGCTGTTTTTT | CASSFMDTGELFF
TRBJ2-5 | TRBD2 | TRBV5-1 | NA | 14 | TGCGCCAGCAGTCCGGGGGGTCCCAAAGAGACCCAGTACTTC | CASSPGGPKETQYF
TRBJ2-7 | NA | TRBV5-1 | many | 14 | TGCGCCAGCAGCTTTACCACAGGGAGTCCCGAGCAGTACTTC | CASSFTTGSPEQYF
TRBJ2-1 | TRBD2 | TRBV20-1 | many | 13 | TGCAGTGCTAGAGCGGGGGGTAGTCATGAGCAGTTCTTC | CSARAGGSHEQFF
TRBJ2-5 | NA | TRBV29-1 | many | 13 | TGCAGCGTTGAAGAAGGCAGGCAAGAGACCCAGTACTTC | CSVEEGRQETQYF
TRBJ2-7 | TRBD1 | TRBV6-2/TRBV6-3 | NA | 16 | TGTGCCAGCAGTTACTCCTGGGACAGGGCATCCTACGAGCAGTACTTC | CASSYSWDRASYEQYF
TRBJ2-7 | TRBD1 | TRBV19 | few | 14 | TGTGCCAGTAGTAAAGGGACAGGGTACTACGAGCAGTACTTC | CASSKGTGYYEQYF
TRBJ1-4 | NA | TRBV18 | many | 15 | TGTGCCAGCTCACCACCGGGGGTTGGTAATGAAAAACTGTTTTTT | CASSPPGVGNEKLFF
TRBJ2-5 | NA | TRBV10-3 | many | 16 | TGTGCCATCAGTGGGGGAGCAGGAGGGTATCCACAGACCCAGTACTTC | CAISGGAGGYPQTQYF
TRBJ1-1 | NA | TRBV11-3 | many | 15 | TGTGCCAGCAGCCCAGGAGGACTTACCAGGACTGAAGCTTTCTTT | CASSPGGLTRTEAFF
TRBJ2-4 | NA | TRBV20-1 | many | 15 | TGCAGTGCTAGGGGTAGGAACGTAGCCAAAAACATTCAGTACTTC | CSARGRNVAKNIQYF
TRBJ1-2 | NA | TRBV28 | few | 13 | TGTGCCAGCAGTTTAGACACCCTTCGAGGCTACACCTTC | CASSLDTLRGYTF
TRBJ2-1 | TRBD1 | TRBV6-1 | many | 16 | TGTGCCAGCAGTGAGGGTTTTCGAACAGGGGACAATGAGCAGTTCTTC | CASSEGFRTGDNEQFF
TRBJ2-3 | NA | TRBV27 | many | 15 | TGTGCCAGCAGTTATAGGGTTATGGGCACAGATACGCAGTATTTT | CASSYRVMGTDTQYF
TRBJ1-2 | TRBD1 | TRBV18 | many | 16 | TGTGCCAGCTCACCACCCGGGACAGCCACCAACTATGGCTACACCTTC | CASSPPGTATNYGYTF
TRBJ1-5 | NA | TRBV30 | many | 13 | TGTGCCTGGAGTTTACTGAACAATCAGCCCCAGCATTTT | CAWSLLNNQPQHF
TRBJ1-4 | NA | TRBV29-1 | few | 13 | TGCAGCGTTGGGGCGAATCTTAATGAAAAACTGTTTTTT | CSVGANLNEKLFF
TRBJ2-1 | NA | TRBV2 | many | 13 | TGTGCCAGCAGTGTAAACAGTTACAATGAGCAGTTCTTC | CASSVNSYNEQFF
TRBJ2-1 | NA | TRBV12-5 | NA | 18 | TGTGCTAGTGGTTTCTCGCGCCCCTCCCTGGGGGTCTACAATGAGCAGTTCTTC | CASGFSRPSLGVYNEQFF
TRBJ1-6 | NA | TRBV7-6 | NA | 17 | TGTGCCAGCAGCTTAGACGTCGGGGGGTGGAATAATTCACCCCTCCACTTT | CASSLDVGGWNNSPLHF
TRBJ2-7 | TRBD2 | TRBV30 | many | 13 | TGTGCCTGGACTCGGGGGGGGACTTACGAGCAGTACTTC | CAWTRGGTYEQYF
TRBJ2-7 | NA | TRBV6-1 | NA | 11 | TGTGCCAGCAATAAGGGCTACGAGCAGTACTTC | CASNKGYEQYF
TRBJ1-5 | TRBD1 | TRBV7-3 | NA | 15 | TGTGCCAGCAGCGGGGCGGGACAGGGATCCCGGCCCCAGCATTTT | CASSGAGQGSRPQHF
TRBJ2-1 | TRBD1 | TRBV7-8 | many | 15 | TGTGCCAGCAGCTCGGACAGGGGGTCCTACAATGAGCAGTTCTTC | CASSSDRGSYNEQFF
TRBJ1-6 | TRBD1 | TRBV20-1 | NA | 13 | TGCAGTGCTAGTAGGACAGGGGATTTGTCCCTCCACTTT | CSASRTGDLSLHF
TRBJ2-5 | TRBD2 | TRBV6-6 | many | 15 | TGTGCCAGCAGTTACGGAGCGGGGGACCAAGAGACCCAGTACTTC | CASSYGAGDQETQYF
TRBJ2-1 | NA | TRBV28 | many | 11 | TGTGCCGGGGGCGAGCTCAATGAGCAGTTCTTC | CAGGELNEQFF
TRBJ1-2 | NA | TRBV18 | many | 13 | TGTGCCAGCCGGTTGTCGGATACGAATGGCTACACCTTC | CASRLSDTNGYTF
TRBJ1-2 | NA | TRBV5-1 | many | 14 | TGCGCCAGCAGCGAACAGGGAATTTCCTATGGCTACACCTTC | CASSEQGISYGYTF
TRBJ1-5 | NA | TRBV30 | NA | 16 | TGTGCCTGGAGTATCACCCCTGGGGCGGGTGTTCAGCCCCAGCATTTT | CAWSITPGAGVQPQHF
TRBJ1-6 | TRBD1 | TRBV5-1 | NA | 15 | TGCGCCAGCAGCCCCCGGGGACAGGGATCATCACCCCTCCACTTT | CASSPRGQGSSPLHF
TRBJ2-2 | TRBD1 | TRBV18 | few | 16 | TGTGCCAGCTCACCTCCGGGACAGGGGAACACCGGGGAGCTGTTTTTT | CASSPPGQGNTGELFF
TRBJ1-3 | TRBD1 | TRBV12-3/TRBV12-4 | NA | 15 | TGTGCCAGCAGTACCCGGACAGGGTATGGAAACACCATATATTTT | CASSTRTGYGNTIYF
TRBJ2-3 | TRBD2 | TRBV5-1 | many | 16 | TGCGCCAGCAGCCAAAGGACTAGCGGACTGTCAGATACGCAGTATTTT | CASSQRTSGLSDTQYF
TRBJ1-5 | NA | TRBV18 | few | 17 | TGTGCCAGCTCACGACTCGGCCCGGTTGAAGGCAATCAGCCCCAGCATTTT | CASSRLGPVEGNQPQHF
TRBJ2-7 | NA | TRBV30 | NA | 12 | TGTGCCTGGAGTGCCCGTCCGAACGAGCAGTACTTC | CAWSARPNEQYF
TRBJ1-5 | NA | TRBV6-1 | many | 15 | TGTGCCACCGTCTCGGGGGTCGCTGGCAATCAGCCCCAGCATTTT | CATVSGVAGNQPQHF
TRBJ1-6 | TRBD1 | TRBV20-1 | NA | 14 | TGCAGTGCTGGACCGACAGGGTGGGATTCACCCCTCCACTTT | CSAGPTGWDSPLHF